This T cell receptor beta chain was captured in a study of preoperative IRX-2 immunotherapy in early breast cancer. V lost 7 bases, J lost 7 bases, and 19 bases lay in between. CDR1 and CDR2 (germline): MNHGY, SAAAGT. This CDR3 has 15 residues. The treatment is: preoperative locoregional IRX-2 cytokine immunotherapy. Samples came from a phase Ib trial of preoperative locoregional IRX-2 cytokine immunotherapy. Generated by immunoSEQ multiplex PCR, the TCRdb table keeps only in-frame clones and is missing some. Here the sample spans about 98,000 clones, roughly 88% being singletons. The origin of this receptor is a human donor with breast cancer. The chain carries TRBV6-8 and TRBJ1-4; tentative D call: TRBD1 (6 bases). The starting material was tumor tissue, obtained after IRX-2 immunotherapy. This CDR3 reads CASTLLGGRGEKLFF. DNA for the CDR3: TGTGCCAGCACCCTTCTCGGGGGGCGGGGTGAAAAACTGTTTTTT.